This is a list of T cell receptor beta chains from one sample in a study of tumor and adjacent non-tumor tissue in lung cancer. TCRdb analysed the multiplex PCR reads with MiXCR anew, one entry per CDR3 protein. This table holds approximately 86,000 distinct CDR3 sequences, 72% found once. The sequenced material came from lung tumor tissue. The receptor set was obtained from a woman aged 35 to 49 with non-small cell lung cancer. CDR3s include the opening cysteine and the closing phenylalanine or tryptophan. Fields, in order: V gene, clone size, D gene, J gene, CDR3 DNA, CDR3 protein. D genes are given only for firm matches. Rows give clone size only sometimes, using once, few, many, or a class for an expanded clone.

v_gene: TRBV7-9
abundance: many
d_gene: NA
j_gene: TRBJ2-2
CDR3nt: TGTGCCAGCAGCCTAAACACCGGGGAGCTGTTTTTT
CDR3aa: CASSLNTGELFF

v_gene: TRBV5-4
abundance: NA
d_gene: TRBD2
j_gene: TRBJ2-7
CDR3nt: TGTGCCAGCAGCTTGAATAGTGGGAGGGCCCGGTACGAGCAGTACTTC
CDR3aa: CASSLNSGRARYEQYF

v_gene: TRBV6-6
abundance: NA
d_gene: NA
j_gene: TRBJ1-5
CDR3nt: TGTGCCAGCAGCAGACTGGGGGCACAGCCCCAGCATTTT
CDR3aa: CASSRLGAQPQHF

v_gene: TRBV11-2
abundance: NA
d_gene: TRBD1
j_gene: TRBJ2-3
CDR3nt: TGTGCCGGCAATATACGGGACAGGGGGGATACGCAGTATTTT
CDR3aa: CAGNIRDRGDTQYF

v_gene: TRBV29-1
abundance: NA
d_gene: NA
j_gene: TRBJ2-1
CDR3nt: TGTAGCGTCCCCCGGGGCAGGAGGTCAGGGGAACAGTTCTTC
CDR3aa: CSVPRGRRSGEQFF

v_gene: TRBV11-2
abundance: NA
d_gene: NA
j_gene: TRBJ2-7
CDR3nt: TGTGCCAGCAGTTTAGATCCCCATAGGTCCTACGGGCAGTACTTC
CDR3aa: CASSLDPHRSYGQYF

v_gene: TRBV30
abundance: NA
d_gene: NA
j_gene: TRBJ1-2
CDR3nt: TGTGCCTGGAGCGACCACTTGACCTGGACCTTCGGCTATGGCTACACCTTC
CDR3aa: CAWSDHLTWTFGYGYTF

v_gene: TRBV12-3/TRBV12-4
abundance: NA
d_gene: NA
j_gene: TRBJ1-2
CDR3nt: TGTGCCAGCAGTTTGGGCAGAGCCCAGGGTGGCTACACCTTC
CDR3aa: CASSLGRAQGGYTF

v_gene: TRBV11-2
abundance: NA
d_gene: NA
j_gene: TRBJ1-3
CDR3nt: TGTACCAGCGGCTTAGGGGGACCTGGAAACACCATGTATTTT
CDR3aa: CTSGLGGPGNTMYF

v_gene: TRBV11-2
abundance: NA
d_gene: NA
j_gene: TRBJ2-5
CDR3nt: NA
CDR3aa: CASIVGQGNQETQYF

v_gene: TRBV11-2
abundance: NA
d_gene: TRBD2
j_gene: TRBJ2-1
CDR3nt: TGTGAGAGCAGCTTAGGGCCACTAGCGGGGCGCAATGAACAGTTCTTC
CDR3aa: CESSLGPLAGRNEQFF

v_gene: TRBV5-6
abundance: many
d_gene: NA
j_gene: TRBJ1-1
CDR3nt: TGTGCCAGCCGGCGAGGGTCCCAGCCTGAAGCTTTCTTT
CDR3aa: CASRRGSQPEAFF

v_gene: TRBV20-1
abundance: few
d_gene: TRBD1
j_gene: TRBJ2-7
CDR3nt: TGCAGTGCTAGCCCAAGGACAGGGCCCCCCAACGAGCAGTACTTC
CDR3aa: CSASPRTGPPNEQYF

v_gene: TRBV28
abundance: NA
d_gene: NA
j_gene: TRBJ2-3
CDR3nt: TGTGCCTGCAGTTACCCGCCGGGACGATCCACAGTTACGCAGTATTTT
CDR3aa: CACSYPPGRSTVTQYF

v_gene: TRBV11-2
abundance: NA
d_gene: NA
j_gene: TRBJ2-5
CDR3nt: TGTGCCAGCAGATTACGATTCTCTAACGCGGGTCAGGAGGAGACCCAGTACTTC
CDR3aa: CASRLRFSNAGQEETQYF

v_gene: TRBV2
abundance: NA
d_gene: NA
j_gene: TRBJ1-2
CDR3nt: TGTGCCAGCAGTGTAGCAGGCTATGGCTACACCTTC
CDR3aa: CASSVAGYGYTF

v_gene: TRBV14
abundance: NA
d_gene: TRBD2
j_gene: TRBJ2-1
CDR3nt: TGTGCCAGCAGCCATGGGACTAGCGGGAGGTGTGAGCAGTTCTTC
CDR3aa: CASSHGTSGRCEQFF

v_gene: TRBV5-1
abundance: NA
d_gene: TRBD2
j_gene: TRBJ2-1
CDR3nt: TGCGCCAGTCGAGGGGGGACTAGCGGTGGTAATGAGCAGTTCTTC
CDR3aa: CASRGGTSGGNEQFF

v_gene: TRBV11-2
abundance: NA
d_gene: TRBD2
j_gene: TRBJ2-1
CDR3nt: TGTGCGAGCAGCTGGACTAGCGTAAACAATAAGCAGTTCTTC
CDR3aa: CASSWTSVNNKQFF

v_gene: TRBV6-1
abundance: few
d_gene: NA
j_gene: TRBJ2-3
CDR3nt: TGTGCCAGTACAGTTGGCACAGATACTCAGTATTTT
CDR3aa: CASTVGTDTQYF

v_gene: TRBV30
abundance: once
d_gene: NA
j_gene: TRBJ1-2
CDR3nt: TGTGCCTGGGGGGTAGGGAGGAGGAGCTACAGCTTC
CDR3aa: CAWGVGRRSYSF

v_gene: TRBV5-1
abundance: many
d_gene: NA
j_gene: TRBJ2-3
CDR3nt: TGCGCCAGCAGCTTAAACTCTCTGAGCACAGATACGCAGTATTTT
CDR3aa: CASSLNSLSTDTQYF

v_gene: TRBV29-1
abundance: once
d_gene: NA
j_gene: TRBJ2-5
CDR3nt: TGCAGCGGCGCCGGGGTGAGAGAGACCCAGTACTTC
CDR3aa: CSGAGVRETQYF

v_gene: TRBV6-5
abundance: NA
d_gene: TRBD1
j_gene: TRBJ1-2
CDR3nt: TGTACCAGCAGTTACCAGGGGGGGGATGGGTACACCTTC
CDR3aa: CTSSYQGGDGYTF

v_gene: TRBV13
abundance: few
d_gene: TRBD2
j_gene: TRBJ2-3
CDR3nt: TGTGCCACCGGGAGGGCAAGCATAGATACGAAGTATTTT
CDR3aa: CATGRASIDTKYF

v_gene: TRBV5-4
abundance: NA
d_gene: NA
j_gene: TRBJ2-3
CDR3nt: TGTGCCAACAGCGCAGGAGCTGGGGGGACAGATACGCAGTATTTT
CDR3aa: CANSAGAGGTDTQYF

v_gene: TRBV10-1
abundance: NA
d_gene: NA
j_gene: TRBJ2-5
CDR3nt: TGCGCCAAAACAAGGGGGGTATGGGAGACCCAGTACTTC
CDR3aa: CAKTRGVWETQYF

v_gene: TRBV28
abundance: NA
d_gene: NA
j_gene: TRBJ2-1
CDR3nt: TGTGCCAGCAGTTTACAGGGGGGAGGGCCCTACAATGAGCAGTTCTTC
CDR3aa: CASSLQGGGPYNEQFF

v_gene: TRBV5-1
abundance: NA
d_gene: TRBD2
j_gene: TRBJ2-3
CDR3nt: TGCGCCAGCAGCGTGTGGACTAGCGGGGGAGCTGGATGGACAGATACGAAGTATTTT
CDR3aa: CASSVWTSGGAGWTDTKYF

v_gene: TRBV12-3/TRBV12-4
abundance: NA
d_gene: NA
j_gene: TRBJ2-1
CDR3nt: TGTGCCAGCATCCAATTCAGGGGTGGCACCTACAGTGAGCAGCTCTTC
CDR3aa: CASIQFRGGTYSEQLF

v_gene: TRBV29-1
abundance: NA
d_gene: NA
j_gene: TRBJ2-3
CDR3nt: TGCAGCGACGGAGGTCCGGGGGGCCAAGATACGCAGTATTTT
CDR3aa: CSDGGPGGQDTQYF

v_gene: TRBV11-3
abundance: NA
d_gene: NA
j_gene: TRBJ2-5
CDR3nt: TGTGCCAGCAGCTTAGAACTGTCCCGTGGGGAGACCCAGTACTTC
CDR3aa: CASSLELSRGETQYF

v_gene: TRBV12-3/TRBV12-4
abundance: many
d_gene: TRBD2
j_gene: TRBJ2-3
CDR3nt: TGTGCCAGCAGTCCGACTAGCGGGGCTAGCACAGATACGCAGTATTTT
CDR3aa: CASSPTSGASTDTQYF

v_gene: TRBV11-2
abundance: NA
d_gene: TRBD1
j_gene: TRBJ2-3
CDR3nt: TGTACCAGCAGCTTAGGGGACAGGGGGGATACGCAGTGTTTT
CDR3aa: CTSSLGDRGDTQCF

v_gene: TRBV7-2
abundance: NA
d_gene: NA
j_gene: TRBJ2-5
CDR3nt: TGTGTCAGCAGCTTAGCCTTTGAGACCCAATACTTC
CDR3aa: CVSSLAFETQYF

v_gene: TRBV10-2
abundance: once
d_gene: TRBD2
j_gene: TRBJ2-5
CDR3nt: TGCACTAGCGGACGGGACTTACAAGAGACCCAGTACTTC
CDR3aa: CTSGRDLQETQYF

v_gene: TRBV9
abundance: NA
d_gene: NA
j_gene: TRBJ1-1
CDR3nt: TGTGCCAGCAGCGTAGCTACGGGTGAAGCTTTCTTT
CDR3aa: CASSVATGEAFF

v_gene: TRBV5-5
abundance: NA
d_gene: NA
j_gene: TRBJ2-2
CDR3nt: TGTGCCAGCAGCTTTAATCCGACTAACATCGGAGGGCTGTTTTTT
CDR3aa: CASSFNPTNIGGLFF

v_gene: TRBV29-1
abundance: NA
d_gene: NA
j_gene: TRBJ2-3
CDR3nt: TGCAGCGCTCTCCTAGTGGGAGGTATCACAGATACGCAGTGTTTT
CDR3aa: CSALLVGGITDTQCF

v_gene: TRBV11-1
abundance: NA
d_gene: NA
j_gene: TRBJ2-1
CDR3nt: TGTGTCTGCAGCTTACACAGGGCATGGGATCAGTTCTTC
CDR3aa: CVCSLHRAWDQFF

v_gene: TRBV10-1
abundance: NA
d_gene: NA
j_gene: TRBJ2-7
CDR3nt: TGCGCCAGTAGTGAGGGGACTCCTAAGGGGATCTCCTACGAGCAGTACTTC
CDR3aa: CASSEGTPKGISYEQYF

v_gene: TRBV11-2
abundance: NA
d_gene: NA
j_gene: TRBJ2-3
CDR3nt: TGTGCCAGCAGTCGCCTTATAGGGGCGGGTTCCACAGATGCGCAGTATTTT
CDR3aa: CASSRLIGAGSTDAQYF

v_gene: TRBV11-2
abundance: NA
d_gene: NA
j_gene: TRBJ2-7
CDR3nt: TGTGCCAGCAACTTACTCTCAAACTCGTACGAGCAGTACTTC
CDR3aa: CASNLLSNSYEQYF

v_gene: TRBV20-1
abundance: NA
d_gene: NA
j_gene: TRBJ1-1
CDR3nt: TGCAGTGCTCCGACAGTGGGGGCGTGGACTGAAGTTTTCTTT
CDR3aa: CSAPTVGAWTEVFF

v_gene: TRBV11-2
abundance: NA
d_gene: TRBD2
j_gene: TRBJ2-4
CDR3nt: TGTGCCAGCAGCCCTGGGCGGGAGTTGGCCAATAACATTCAGTACTTC
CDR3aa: CASSPGRELANNIQYF

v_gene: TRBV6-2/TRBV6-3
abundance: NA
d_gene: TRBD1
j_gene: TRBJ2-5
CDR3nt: TGTGCCAGCAGTTTACAGGGGGAGCATACGGATACCCAGTACTTC
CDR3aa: CASSLQGEHTDTQYF

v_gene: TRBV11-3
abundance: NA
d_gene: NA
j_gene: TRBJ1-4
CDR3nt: TGTGCCAGCAGCCAGAGGGGCGCAAGGGAAAAACTGTTTTTT
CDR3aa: CASSQRGAREKLFF

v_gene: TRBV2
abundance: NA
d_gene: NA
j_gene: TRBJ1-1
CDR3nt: TGTGCCAGCAGTAGACAGGAGAACACTGAAGCTATCTTT
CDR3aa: CASSRQENTEAIF

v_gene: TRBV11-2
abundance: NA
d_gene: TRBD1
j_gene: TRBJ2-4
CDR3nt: TGTGCCAGCAGTCGAACCGGGACAGAAGACATTCAGCACTTC
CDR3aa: CASSRTGTEDIQHF